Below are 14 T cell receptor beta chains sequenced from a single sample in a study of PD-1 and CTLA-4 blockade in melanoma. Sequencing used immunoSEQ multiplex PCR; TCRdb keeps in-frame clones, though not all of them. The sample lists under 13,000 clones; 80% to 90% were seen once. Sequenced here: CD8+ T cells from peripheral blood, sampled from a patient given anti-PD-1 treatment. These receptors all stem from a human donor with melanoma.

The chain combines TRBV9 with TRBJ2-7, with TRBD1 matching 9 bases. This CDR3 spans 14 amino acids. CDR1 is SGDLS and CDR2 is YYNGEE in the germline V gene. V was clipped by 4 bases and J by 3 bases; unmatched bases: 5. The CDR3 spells CASSPGTGYYEQYF. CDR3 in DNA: TGTGCCAGCAGCCCAGGGACAGGGTACTACGAGCAGTACTTC.

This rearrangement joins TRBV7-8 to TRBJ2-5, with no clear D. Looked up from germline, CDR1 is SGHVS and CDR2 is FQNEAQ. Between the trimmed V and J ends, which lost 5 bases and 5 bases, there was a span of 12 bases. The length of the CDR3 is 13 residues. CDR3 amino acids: CASSPDGLETQYF. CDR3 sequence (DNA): TGTGCCAGCAGCCCTGACGGTTTGGAGACCCAGTACTTC.

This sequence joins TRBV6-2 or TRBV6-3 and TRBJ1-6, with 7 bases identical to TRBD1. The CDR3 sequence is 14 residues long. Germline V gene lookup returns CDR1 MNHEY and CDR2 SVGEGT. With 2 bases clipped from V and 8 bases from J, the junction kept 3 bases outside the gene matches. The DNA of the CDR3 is TGTGCCAGCAGTTACGCAGGGGGATATTCACCCCTCCACTTT. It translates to CASSYAGGYSPLHF.

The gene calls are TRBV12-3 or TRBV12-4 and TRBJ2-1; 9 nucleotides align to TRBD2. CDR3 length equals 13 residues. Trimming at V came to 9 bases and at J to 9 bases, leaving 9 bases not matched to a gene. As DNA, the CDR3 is TGTGCCAGTTCTAGCGGGATCATCGGTGAGCAGTTCTTC. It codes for CASSSGIIGEQFF.

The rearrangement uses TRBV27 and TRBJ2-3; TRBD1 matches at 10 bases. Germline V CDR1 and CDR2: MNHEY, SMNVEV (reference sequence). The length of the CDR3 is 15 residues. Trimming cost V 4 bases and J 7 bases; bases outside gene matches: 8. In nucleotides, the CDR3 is TGTGCCAGCAGTTCCCCGGGACAGGGGATAAATACGCAGTATTTT. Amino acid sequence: CASSSPGQGINTQYF.

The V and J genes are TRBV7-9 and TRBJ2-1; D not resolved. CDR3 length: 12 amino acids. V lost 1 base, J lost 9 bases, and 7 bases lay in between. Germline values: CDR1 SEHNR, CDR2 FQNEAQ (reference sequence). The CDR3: CASSLGVSEQFF. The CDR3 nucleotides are TGTGCCAGCAGCTTAGGAGTTAGTGAGCAGTTCTTC.

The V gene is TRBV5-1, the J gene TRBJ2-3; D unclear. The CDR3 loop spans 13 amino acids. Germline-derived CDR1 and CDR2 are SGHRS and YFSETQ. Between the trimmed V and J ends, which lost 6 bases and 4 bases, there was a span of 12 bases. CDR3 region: CASTSEIPDTQYF. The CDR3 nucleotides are TGCGCCAGCACCTCGGAGATCCCAGATACGCAGTATTTT.

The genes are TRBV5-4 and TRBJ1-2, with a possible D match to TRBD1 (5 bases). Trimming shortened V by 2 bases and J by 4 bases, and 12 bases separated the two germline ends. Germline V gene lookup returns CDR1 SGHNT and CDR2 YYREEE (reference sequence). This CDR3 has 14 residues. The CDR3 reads CASSFQGGGYGYTF. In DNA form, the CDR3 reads TGTGCCAGCAGCTTCCAGGGAGGAGGCTATGGCTACACCTTC.

The CDR3 region has the DNA TGTGCCAGCAGCTCGTCAGAAGGACCCCTCTATGGCTACACCTTC. It specifies CASSSSEGPLYGYTF. The rearrangement uses TRBV7-6 and TRBJ1-2; D is undetermined. In germline, CDR1 is SGHVS, CDR2 FNYEAQ. V dropped 4 bases and J dropped 4 bases, with 16 bases sitting between them. The CDR3 has 15 amino acids.

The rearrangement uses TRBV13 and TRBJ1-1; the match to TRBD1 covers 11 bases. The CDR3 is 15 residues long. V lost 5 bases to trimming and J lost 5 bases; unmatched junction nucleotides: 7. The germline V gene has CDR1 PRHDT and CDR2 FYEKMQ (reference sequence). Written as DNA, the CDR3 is TGTGCCAGCAGCCCGACCGGACAGGGGGCAACTGAAGCTTTCTTT. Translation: CASSPTGQGATEAFF.

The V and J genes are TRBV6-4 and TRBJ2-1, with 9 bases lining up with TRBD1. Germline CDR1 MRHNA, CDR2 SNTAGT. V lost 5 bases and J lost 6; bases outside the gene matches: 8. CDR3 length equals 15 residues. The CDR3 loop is CASSSGQGHINEQFF. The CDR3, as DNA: TGTGCCAGCAGTTCAGGACAGGGGCATATCAATGAGCAGTTCTTC.

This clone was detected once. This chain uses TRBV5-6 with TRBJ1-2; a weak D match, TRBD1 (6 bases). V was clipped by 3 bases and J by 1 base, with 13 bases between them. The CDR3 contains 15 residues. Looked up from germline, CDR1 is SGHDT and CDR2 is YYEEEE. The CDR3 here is CASSSSGDGNYGYTF. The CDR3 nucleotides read TGTGCCAGCAGCTCATCAGGGGATGGTAACTATGGCTACACCTTC.

The CDR3 region is CSPLGGEGSSYNEQFF. The DNA for the CDR3 is TGCAGCCCGTTGGGGGGTGAGGGGAGCTCCTACAATGAGCAGTTCTTC. V and J are TRBV29-1 and TRBJ2-1, with D possibly TRBD2 on 6 matching bases. Trimming took 8 bases from V and 0 from J, leaving 20 bases between them. Germline V gene sequence: CDR1 SQVTM, CDR2 ANQGSEA. The CDR3 consists of 16 residues.

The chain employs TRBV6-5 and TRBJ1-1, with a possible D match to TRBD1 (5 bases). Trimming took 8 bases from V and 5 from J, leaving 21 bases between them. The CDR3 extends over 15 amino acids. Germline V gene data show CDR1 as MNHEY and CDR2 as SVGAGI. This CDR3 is CASFRGQGVGTEAFF. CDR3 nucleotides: TGTGCCAGCTTCAGAGGCCAGGGAGTTGGGACTGAAGCTTTCTTT.